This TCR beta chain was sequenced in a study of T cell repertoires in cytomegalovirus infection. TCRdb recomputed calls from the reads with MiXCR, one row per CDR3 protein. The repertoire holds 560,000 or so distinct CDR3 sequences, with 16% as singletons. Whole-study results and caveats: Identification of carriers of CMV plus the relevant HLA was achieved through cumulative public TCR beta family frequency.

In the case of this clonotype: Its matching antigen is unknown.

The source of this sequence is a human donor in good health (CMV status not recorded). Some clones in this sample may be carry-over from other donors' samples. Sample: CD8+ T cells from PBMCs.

The chain's CDR3 is CASGDNTDTQYF. Written as DNA, the CDR3 is TGTGCCAGCGGGGACAACACAGATACGCAGTATTTT. V and J are TRBV27 and TRBJ2-3; tentative D call: TRBD1 (6 bases). V was pared by 8 bases and J by 2 bases, with 8 bases between. Germline CDR1 is MNHEY and CDR2 is SMNVEV (reference sequence). CDR3 length equals 12 residues.